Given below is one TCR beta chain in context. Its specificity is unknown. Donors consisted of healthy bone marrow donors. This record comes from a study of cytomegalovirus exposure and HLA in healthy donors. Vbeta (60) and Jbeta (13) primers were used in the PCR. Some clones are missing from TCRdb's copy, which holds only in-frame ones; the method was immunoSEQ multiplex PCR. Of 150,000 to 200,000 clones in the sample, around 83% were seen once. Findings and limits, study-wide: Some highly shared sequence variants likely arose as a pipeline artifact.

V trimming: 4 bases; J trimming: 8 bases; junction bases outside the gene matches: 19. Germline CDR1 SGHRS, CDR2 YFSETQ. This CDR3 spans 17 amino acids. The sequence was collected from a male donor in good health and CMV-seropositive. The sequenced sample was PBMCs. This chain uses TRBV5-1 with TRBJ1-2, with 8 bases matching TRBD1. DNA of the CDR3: TGCGCCAGCAGCCCGGGACAGGCAGCACCCCCCGGTAGGGGCTACACCTTC. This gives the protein CASSPGQAAPPGRGYTF.